The T cell receptor beta chain described here comes from a study of shared clonotypes between healthy human individuals. Each unsorted PBMC replicate got 300 ng genomic DNA, roughly 30,000 genomes. Method: immunoSEQ multiplex PCR; TCRdb's copy keeps in-frame clones and lacks some. The sample records about 500,000 clones, roughly three quarters being singletons. Sequences were obtained from PBMCs. This receptor was identified in a woman aged 40 to 50 in good health. Some clones in this sample may be carry-over from other donors' samples.

CDR3 nucleotide sequence: TGCAGCGTAAGGACTAGCGTGAACTCCTACGAGCAGTACTTC. Translated: CSVRTSVNSYEQYF. V and J are TRBV29-1 and TRBJ2-7; TRBD2 matches 9 bases. The CDR3 consists of 14 residues. Germline V gene data show CDR1 as SQVTM and CDR2 as ANQGSEA. Trimming at V came to 6 bases and at J to 0 bases, leaving 6 bases not matched to a gene.